This is a list of T cell receptor beta chains from one sample in a study of blood T cell repertoires in COVID-19. Assay used: immunoSEQ multiplex PCR; TCRdb lists only in-frame clones, some missing. The sample records 100,000 to 120,000 clones, approximately 91% being singletons. The sample consisted of peripheral blood. The receptor set was obtained from a woman in her 70s who had recovered from COVID-19. CDR3s include the opening cysteine and the closing phenylalanine or tryptophan. Fields, in order: clone size, V gene, CDR3 protein. Rows may omit the clone size; those that give it use once, few, many or a size class.

>-|TRBV3-1/TRBV3-2
CASSLTGATQPQHF
>-|TRBV18
CASSATGGNQPQHF
>-|TRBV5-1
CASSPIQGPEQYF
>-|TRBV7-6
CASGGLAGFGEETQYF
>-|TRBV20-1
CSASRGWGRDTEAFF
>-|TRBV10-1
CASPTRRGETQYF
>-|TRBV4-3
CASKRGGLTDTQYF
>few|TRBV5-4
CASTEGMGQGGGYTF
>-|TRBV5-4
CASSSQGAFGTIYF
>few|TRBV18
CASSPSGTALNIQYF
>-|TRBV19
CASRPGVSNQPQHF
>-|TRBV4-3
CASSPRHQGYEQYF
>-|TRBV24-1
CATTGTGVAGELFF
>-|TRBV3-1/TRBV3-2
CASSPHGTGGHNEQFF
>-|TRBV23-1
CASSQGRAGGNGNNQPQHF
>-|TRBV5-1
CASSLTGGSDEQYF
>-|TRBV28
CASTPAGGYTGELFF
>-|TRBV19
CASSIETGEYNEQFF
>-|TRBV15
CATSRDKGADSYTGELFF
>-|TRBV29-1
CSRKGGAAENTEAFF
>-|TRBV6-6
CASSYSPGRPETQYF
>-|TRBV2
CASSGLAGGSGANVLTF
>-|TRBV29-1
CSAGAGTSVDTQYF
>-|TRBV18
CASRQGSGIEKLFF
>-|TRBV5-5
CASSSQGAGVYEQYF